What follows is one T cell receptor (beta chain) and its context. Its antigen remains unknown. The sample belongs to a study of T cell therapy after organ transplantation. Data came from immunoSEQ multiplex PCR; TCRdb stores just in-frame clones and leaves some out. The repertoire holds 1,700 or so clones, with about 78% as singletons. The TCR was taken from a human patient who had received a solid organ transplant and had CMV disease. The sequenced sample was CD8+ T cells from blood, obtained before autologous CMV-specific T cell therapy.

As DNA, the CDR3 is TGTGCCAGCAAAGTGGGCTACGAGCAGTACTTC. Its translation is CASKVGYEQYF. This sequence joins TRBV2 and TRBJ2-7; D is ambiguous. Looked up from germline, CDR1 is SNHLY and CDR2 is FYNNEI. This CDR3 has 11 residues. V lost 7 bases and J lost 3, with 7 bases in between.